The sequence of this TCR beta chain was determined in a study of CD8 T cells in ankylosing spondylitis. In its sample, this clonotype was seen a few times. Its target is unknown. 5'-RACE, quantitative and with molecular barcodes, yielded the TCR beta libraries. TCRdb reprocessed the 5' RACE reads with MiXCR, giving one entry per CDR3 protein. Found here are fewer than 250,000 distinct CDR3 sequences, 15% to 20% of them singletons; the top ten hold roughly 42%. General observations from the study: Earlier studies detected some motif variants in reactive arthritis synovial fluid and blood. A motif of 8 or 9 highly homologous TCR beta variants was seen as apparently characteristic of ankylosing spondylitis blood.

CDR3 length: 15 residues. Trimming removed 0 bases at V and 1 base at J, with 10 bases between. The germline CDR1 and CDR2 sequences are SGDLS and YYNGEE. The V and J genes are TRBV9 and TRBJ1-2; D call uncertain. Source material: blood, either unsorted or a sorted T cell fraction (not recorded which). This TCR derives from a male donor with ankylosing spondylitis. The CDR3 region has the DNA TGTGCCAGCAGCGTAGAAGGCAGACTTAACTATGGCTACACCTTC. It is translated as CASSVEGRLNYGYTF.